What follows is one T cell receptor (beta chain) and its context. Its antigen is currently unknown. This sample is part of a study of cytomegalovirus exposure and HLA in healthy donors. Overall study findings and caveats: The classifier reportedly diagnosed cytomegalovirus status with high specificity and sensitivity. Many donors carried some public TCRs, although rarity characterized most TCR sequences. The study designated 150 to 200 TCR beta chains cytomegalovirus-associated.

CDR1 is MNHEY, CDR2 SMNVEV, per germline (reference sequence). The CDR3 is made up of 15 amino acids. Trimming cost V 7 bases and J 1 base, with 15 bases left between them. The assay was immunoSEQ multiplex PCR, and TCRdb's table has in-frame clones only and misses some. Here the sample spans under 150,000 clones, around 84% being singletons. The sequenced sample consisted of PBMCs. The clonotype comes from a man younger than 30 in good health and CMV-seropositive. This chain links TRBV27 with TRBJ2-3; D is unresolved. In DNA, the CDR3 is TGTGCCAGCACCCCAGTCGGGTTGGGCACAGATACGCAGTATTTT. This gives the protein CASTPVGLGTDTQYF.